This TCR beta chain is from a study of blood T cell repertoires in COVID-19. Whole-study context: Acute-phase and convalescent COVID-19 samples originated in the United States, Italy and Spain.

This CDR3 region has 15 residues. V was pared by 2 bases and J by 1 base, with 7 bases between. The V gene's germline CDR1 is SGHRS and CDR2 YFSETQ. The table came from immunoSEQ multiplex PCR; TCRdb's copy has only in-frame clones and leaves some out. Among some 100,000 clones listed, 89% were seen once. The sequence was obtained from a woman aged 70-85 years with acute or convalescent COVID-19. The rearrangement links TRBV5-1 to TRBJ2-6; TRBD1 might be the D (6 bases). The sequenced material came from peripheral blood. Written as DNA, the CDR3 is TGCGCCAGCAGCTTACAGGGATCTGGGGCCAACGTCCTGACTTTC. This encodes CASSLQGSGANVLTF.